A selection of T cell receptor beta chains follows, all from one sample in a study of blood T cell repertoires in COVID-19. Produced via immunoSEQ multiplex PCR; TCRdb's table is partial and in-frame only. The sample comprises 430,000 or so clones, about 87% of which are singletons, and 0.8% to 0.9% rests with the top ten. The sequenced material came from peripheral blood. The receptors were gathered from a man in his late teens or twenties with COVID-19, enrolled during active disease. CDR3s include the opening cysteine and the closing phenylalanine or tryptophan. D genes are given only for firm matches. Only some rows state a clone size, as once, few, many or a class for expanded clones.

clone_size,v_call,d_call,j_call,cdr3_nt,cdr3_aa
.,TRBV3-1/TRBV3-2,TRBD2,TRBJ2-3,TGTGCCAGCAGCCATTATGGCGGGGGGGTAGCGGATACGCAGTATTTT,CASSHYGGGVADTQYF
.,TRBV7-9,TRBD1,TRBJ2-3,TGTGCCAGCAGCTTGGGGGATCGGGACAGGTTAACAGATACGCAGTATTTT,CASSLGDRDRLTDTQYF
few,TRBV30,.,TRBJ1-3,TGTGCCTGGGGCATAAACACCATATATTTT,CAWGINTIYF
.,TRBV28,.,TRBJ2-7,TGTGCCAGCAGTTTATCCCGCGTCCCCTACGAGCAGTACTTC,CASSLSRVPYEQYF
.,TRBV2,.,TRBJ2-1,TGTGCCAGCAGTGCCGGCAGACTAGTTGGTGAGCAGTTCTTC,CASSAGRLVGEQFF
few,TRBV19,.,TRBJ2-1,TGTGCCAGTAGTATACGAGGGCACGATGAGCAGTTCTTC,CASSIRGHDEQFF
.,TRBV11-3,.,TRBJ1-6,TGTGCCAGCAGCTCCAAAGGGGTTAATTCACCCCTCCACTTT,CASSSKGVNSPLHF
.,TRBV20-1,TRBD1,TRBJ1-5,TGCAGTGCTAGTTCGAGGGGACAGTATAGCAATCAGCCCCAGCATTTT,CSASSRGQYSNQPQHF
.,TRBV3-1/TRBV3-2,.,TRBJ1-2,TGTGCCAGCAGCCCCTTAGGCGGGCTTGCCTATGGCTACACCTTC,CASSPLGGLAYGYTF
.,TRBV15,.,TRBJ2-3,TGTGCCACCAGCAGAGTTGGCTCGCGGAATCGTTACACAGATACGCAGTATTTT,CATSRVGSRNRYTDTQYF
.,TRBV20-1,.,TRBJ1-1,TGCAGTGGGACACAGAACACTGAAGCTTTCTTT,CSGTQNTEAFF
.,TRBV14,.,TRBJ2-5,TGTGCCAGCAGCCAAGCGGAGACCCAGTACTTC,CASSQAETQYF
.,TRBV7-9,.,TRBJ2-1,TGTGCCAGCAGCTTAGGCAGCTACAATGAGCAGTTCTTC,CASSLGSYNEQFF
.,TRBV4-1,TRBD2,TRBJ2-1,TGCGCCAGCAGCCTACAAAGACCGCCTAGCGGGGCGGGGAATGAGCAGTTCTTC,CASSLQRPPSGAGNEQFF
.,TRBV5-1,.,TRBJ2-1,TGCGCCAGCAGCTTGGGATCGGAGAATCCCTACAATGAGCAGTTCTTC,CASSLGSENPYNEQFF
.,TRBV7-9,.,TRBJ2-3,TGTGCCAGCAGCTCACTTCCCGGAGGAGATACGCAGTATTTT,CASSSLPGGDTQYF
.,TRBV25-1,TRBD2,TRBJ2-1,TGTGCCAGCACCAAAGCGGGACCGCGCTACAATGAGCAGTTCTTC,CASTKAGPRYNEQFF
.,TRBV2,.,TRBJ2-1,TGTGCCTCTTGCACCGAGGCCGGGGAGCAGTTCTTC,CASCTEAGEQFF
.,TRBV6-5,.,TRBJ1-1,TGTGCCAGCGGACAAGAAAGGAACACTGAAGCTTTCTTT,CASGQERNTEAFF
once,TRBV7-2,TRBD2,TRBJ2-7,TGTGCCAGCAGCCCACCGGGACTAGCGGGATACGAGCAGTACTTC,CASSPPGLAGYEQYF
.,TRBV29-1,.,TRBJ2-3,TGCAGCGTTTCATCGCAGGGCCCAGATACGCAGTATTTT,CSVSSQGPDTQYF
.,TRBV3-1/TRBV3-2,.,TRBJ1-2,TGTGCCAGCAGCCAAGCAGGAGGTGGCTACACCTTC,CASSQAGGGYTF
.,TRBV15,.,TRBJ2-2,TGTGCCACCAGCAAAGGGGGGAACACCGGGGAGCTGTTTTTT,CATSKGGNTGELFF
.,TRBV19,TRBD2,TRBJ2-3,TGTGCCAGTAGTATACTAGCGGGTGGCACAGATACGCAGTATTTT,CASSILAGGTDTQYF
few,TRBV25-1,TRBD2,TRBJ2-2,TGTGCCAGCAGTGACCTAGCGGCCGGGGAGCTGTTTTTT,CASSDLAAGELFF
once,TRBV4-2,TRBD2,TRBJ2-1,TGTGCCAGCAGTCTGAAACTAGCGGGGGTATACAATGAGCAGTTCTTC,CASSLKLAGVYNEQFF
.,TRBV30,.,TRBJ2-1,TGTGCCTGGAGTCACAGCGGGCGGCGAGGGCAGTTCTTC,CAWSHSGRRGQFF
few,TRBV7-3,.,TRBJ2-7,TGTGCCAGCAGCCCCTCAGGGGGAGGTTACGAGCAGTACTTC,CASSPSGGGYEQYF
.,TRBV7-8,TRBD1,TRBJ1-5,TGTGCCAGCAGCCTTCGACAATGGGACAGGTATAGCAATCAGCCCCAGCATTTT,CASSLRQWDRYSNQPQHF
.,TRBV19,TRBD1,TRBJ2-7,TGTGCCAGTAGTCTAACTAACAGGGGGCTATCCTACGAGCAGTACTTC,CASSLTNRGLSYEQYF
once,TRBV14,TRBD2,TRBJ2-5,TGTGCCAGCAGCCAAGCTCTAGGTCCGGGACTAGCGGTACAAGAGACCCAGTACTTC,CASSQALGPGLAVQETQYF
.,TRBV12-3/TRBV12-4,.,TRBJ2-5,TGTGCCAGCCTGCAGGGGGAGACCCAGTACTTC,CASLQGETQYF
.,TRBV7-9,.,TRBJ2-7,TGTGCCAGCAGCTTAACCATGGTGAGCTCCTACGAGCAGTACTTC,CASSLTMVSSYEQYF